Given below is one T cell receptor (beta chain) in context. This receptor's antigen is unknown. No base quality information exists; no much larger clone differs at one position. The sample has other DNA sequences that encode this CDR3 too. Using the deep immunoSEQ assay, multiplex PCR amplified TCR CDR3 regions from genomic DNA. Genomic DNA extracted from each cell subset was distributed evenly over all wells of several immunoSEQ 96-well plates, and each plate served as one replicate. Each replicate PCR for sorted subsets received roughly 0.2 ug genomic DNA, equal to about 30,000 T cell genomes. Purified libraries were measured with a Qubit 3.0 fluorometer, size-checked on a Bioanalyzer 2100, and measured again with the KAPA Library Quantification kit. Every immunoSEQ 96-well plate was sequenced on a dedicated single-read 150-cycle Illumina NextSeq 550 flow cell. The authors processed their data as follows. Because the immunoSEQ output included only junctional sequences and no quality scores, the filtering could not be the same as the filtering used for full-length reads. Sequences were annotated with PyIR, a Python wrapper for IgBLAST v1.9, using IMGT germline references to assign V/J genes and CDR3. Reads were filtered out if the reads had weak V/J assignments (E-value above 1e-6), no CDR3, stop codons, out-of-frame junctions, or ambiguous translated residues. A V3J clonotype was defined by an identical inferred V gene, J gene, and CDR3 amino acid sequence. To compute the percentage overlap between repertoires, the number of shared unique clonotypes was divided by the size of the smaller repertoire. Repertoire richness was assessed with RTK rarefaction, the Chao1 estimator, and Recon v2.1 estimates of unobserved clonotypes. Generation probabilities were computed with OLGA for all TCRbeta clonotypes obtained by the gDNA method from several donors. What TCRdb holds here is the immuneACCESS table cut down to in-frame rearrangements. Part of the clones is not present; checked against another copy, under half of the missing clones reflect an unresolved V gene, and the others are unexplained. The V and J calls and clone size are taken from that table; D and trimming were inferred from the DNA. Recorded for this sample are about 1 million clones; about 75% of them occurred a single time. The ten biggest clones cover 1.4% to 1.5% of the sample.

This sample was included in a study of shared clonotypes between healthy human individuals (dated by TCRdb to 2019 to 2021). The study in broad terms: The cohort included a few men and a couple of women between 18 and 49 years of age. To estimate repertoire size and how much clonotypes are shared between individuals, the study performed deep sequencing of blood TCR repertoires from roughly five healthy adults. Per donor, three plates each were used for CD4 naive and CD4 memory, two for CD8 naive, and one for CD8 memory. Leukapheresis yielded between about 0.8 and 9.5 billion PBMCs per donor. To increase sequencing depth and limit assay-specific biases, TCR repertoire library preparation and sequencing were carried out by different laboratories using diverse techniques. The paper as a whole reports these results and caveats: Naive subsets generally had larger estimated clonotype richness than memory subsets. Only blood was sampled, and tissue TCR repertoires likely differ from those in blood. Even with the large sequencing depth, rarefaction of the sorted-subset datasets indicated that sequencing was incomplete. Sharing across four donors was observed for roughly 5% of naive CD4, less than 4% of naive CD8, about 2.5% of memory CD4, and around 0.42% of memory CD8 clonotypes. Higher generation probabilities were observed for clonotypes shared by all four sorted-subset donors than for non-shared clonotypes. Pairwise subsampling indicated that sequencing depth was expected to affect the degree of clonotype sharing among donors. Because the study included a small number of donors, the genetic and exposure-history diversity represented was limited.

The donors were healthy, HIV-negative adults with no recently reported acute infections or vaccinations. All donors were Caucasian adults living in Nashville, Tennessee, USA. CD4+ T cells were enriched by magnetic negative selection, after which naive cells were positively selected on CD45RA and the negative fraction was taken as the memory subset. Blood was obtained by leukapheresis, after which PBMCs were separated by Ficoll-Histopaque density gradient centrifugation and cryopreserved in liquid nitrogen vapor phase. Analytical flow cytometry was used to check the purity and quantity of every magnetically sorted T cell population. Genomic DNA was isolated from every sorted fraction and measured by UV absorbance on a Nanodrop 2000c. Ends trimmed: V by 5 bases, J by 2 bases; bases unmatched to a gene: 5. The germline V gene (reference sequence) yields SEHNR for CDR1 and FQNEAQ for CDR2. Spanning cysteine to phenylalanine, the CDR3 consists of 14 amino acids. The sequence is cut down to CDR3 DNA, 42 bases in frame from base 1.

The origin of this receptor is a young man in good health. The sequence joins TRBV7-9 to TRBJ1-2; TRBD1 lines up with 7 middle nucleotides. The specimen was memory CD4+ T cells sorted from blood. In the paper's terms, the cell subset or site label means: CD45RA-negative fraction. The CDR3 protein sequence reads: CASSLGTENYGYTF. The sequenced DNA is TGTGCCAGCAGCCTCGGGACAGAGAACTATGGCTACACCTTC.